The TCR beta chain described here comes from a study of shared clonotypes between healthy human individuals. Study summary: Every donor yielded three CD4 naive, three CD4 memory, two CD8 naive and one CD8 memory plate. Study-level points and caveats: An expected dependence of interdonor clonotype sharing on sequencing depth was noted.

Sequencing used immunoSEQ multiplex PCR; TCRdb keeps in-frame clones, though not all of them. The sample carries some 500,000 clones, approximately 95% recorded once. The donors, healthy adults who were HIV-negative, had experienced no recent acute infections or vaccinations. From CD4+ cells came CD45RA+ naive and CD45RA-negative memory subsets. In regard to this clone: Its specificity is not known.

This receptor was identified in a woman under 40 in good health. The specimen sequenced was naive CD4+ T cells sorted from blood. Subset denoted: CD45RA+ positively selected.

The CDR3 protein is CASSPRDGSYEQYF. DNA for the CDR3: TGTGCCAGCAGCCCTAGGGACGGATCCTACGAGCAGTACTTC. The chain joins TRBV7-8 to TRBJ2-7; D might be TRBD1 or TRBD2, each matching 5 bases. V lost 5 bases and J lost 1, with 12 bases in between. The CDR3 runs 14 residues. Germline values: CDR1 SGHVS, CDR2 FQNEAQ.